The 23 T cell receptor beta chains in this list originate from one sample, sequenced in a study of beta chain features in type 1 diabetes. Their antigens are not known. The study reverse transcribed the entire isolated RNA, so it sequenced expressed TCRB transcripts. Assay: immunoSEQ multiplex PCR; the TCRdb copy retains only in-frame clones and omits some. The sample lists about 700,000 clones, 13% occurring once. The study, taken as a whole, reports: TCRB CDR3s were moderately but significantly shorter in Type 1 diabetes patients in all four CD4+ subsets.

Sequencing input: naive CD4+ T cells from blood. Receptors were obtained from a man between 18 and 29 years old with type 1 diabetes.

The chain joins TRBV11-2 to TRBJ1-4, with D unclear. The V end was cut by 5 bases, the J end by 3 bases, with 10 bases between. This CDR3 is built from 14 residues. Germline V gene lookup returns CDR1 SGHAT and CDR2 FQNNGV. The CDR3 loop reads CASSPGRANEKLFF. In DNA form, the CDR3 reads TGTGCCAGCAGCCCCGGAAGGGCTAATGAAAAACTGTTTTTT.

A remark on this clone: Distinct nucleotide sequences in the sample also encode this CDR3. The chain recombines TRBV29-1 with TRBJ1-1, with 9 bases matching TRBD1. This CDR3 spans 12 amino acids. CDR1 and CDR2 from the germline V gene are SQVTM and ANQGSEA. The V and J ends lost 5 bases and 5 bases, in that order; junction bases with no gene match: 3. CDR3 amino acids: CSVRQGGTEAFF. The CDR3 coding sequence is TGCAGCGTTCGACAGGGGGGAACTGAAGCTTTCTTT.

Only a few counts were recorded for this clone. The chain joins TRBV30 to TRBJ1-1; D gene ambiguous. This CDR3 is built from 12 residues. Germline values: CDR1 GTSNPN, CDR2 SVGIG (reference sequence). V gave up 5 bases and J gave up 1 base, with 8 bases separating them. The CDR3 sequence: CAWREGNTEAFF. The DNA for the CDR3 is TGTGCCTGGCGAGAGGGGAACACTGAAGCTTTCTTT.

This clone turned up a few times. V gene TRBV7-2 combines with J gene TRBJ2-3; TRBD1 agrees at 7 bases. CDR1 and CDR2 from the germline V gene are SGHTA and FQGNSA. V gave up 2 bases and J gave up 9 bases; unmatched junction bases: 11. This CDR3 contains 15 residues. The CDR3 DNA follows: TGTGCCAGCAGCTTAACCCCCCAAGGGGGCCAGACGCAGTATTTT. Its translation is CASSLTPQGGQTQYF.

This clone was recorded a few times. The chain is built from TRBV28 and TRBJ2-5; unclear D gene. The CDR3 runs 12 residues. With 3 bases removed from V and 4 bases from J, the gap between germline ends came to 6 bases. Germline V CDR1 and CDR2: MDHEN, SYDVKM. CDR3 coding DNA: TGTGCCAGCAGTTTTCGGGCAGAGACCCAGTACTTC. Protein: CASSFRAETQYF.

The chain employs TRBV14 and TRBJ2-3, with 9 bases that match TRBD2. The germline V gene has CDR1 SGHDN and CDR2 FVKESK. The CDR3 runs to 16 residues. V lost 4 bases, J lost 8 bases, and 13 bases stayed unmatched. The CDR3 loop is CASSPGGSGGTGTQYF. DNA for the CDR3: TGTGCCAGCAGCCCCGGCGGTAGCGGGGGAACGGGTACGCAGTATTTT.

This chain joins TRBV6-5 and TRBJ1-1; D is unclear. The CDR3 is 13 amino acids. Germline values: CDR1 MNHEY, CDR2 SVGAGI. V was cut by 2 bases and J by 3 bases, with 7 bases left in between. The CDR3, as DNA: TGTGCCAGCAGTTACCTGCAGGACACTGAAGCTTTCTTT. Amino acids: CASSYLQDTEAFF.

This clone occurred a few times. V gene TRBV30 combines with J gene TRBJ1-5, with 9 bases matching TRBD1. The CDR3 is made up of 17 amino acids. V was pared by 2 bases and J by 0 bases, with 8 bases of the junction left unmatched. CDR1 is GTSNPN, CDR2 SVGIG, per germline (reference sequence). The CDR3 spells CAWSQVTGGYSNQPQHF. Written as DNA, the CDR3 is TGTGCCTGGAGTCAAGTCACAGGGGGCTATAGCAATCAGCCCCAGCATTTT.

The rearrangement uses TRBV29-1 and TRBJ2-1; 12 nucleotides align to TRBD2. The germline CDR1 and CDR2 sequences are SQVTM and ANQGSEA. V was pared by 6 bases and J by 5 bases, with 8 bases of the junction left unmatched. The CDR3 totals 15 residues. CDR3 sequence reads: CSVGPGLAGNNEQFF. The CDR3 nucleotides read TGCAGCGTGGGCCCTGGACTAGCGGGGAACAATGAGCAGTTCTTC.

In nucleotides, the CDR3 is TGTGCCAGCAGCTTGGATACAGGGACTGGAAACACCATATATTTT. It encodes CASSLDTGTGNTIYF. The V gene is TRBV5-4, the J gene TRBJ1-3, with a weak D call TRBD1 (6 bases). Trimming removed 0 bases at V and 2 bases at J, with 9 bases between. CDR1 SGHNT and CDR2 YYREEE come from the germline V gene (reference sequence). There are 15 residues in the CDR3.

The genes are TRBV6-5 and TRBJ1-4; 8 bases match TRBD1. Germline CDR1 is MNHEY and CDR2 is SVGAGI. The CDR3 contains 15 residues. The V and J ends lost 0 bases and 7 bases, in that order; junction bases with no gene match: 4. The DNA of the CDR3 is TGTGCCAGCAGTTACTCGACAGGGGCGCCTGAAAAACTGTTTTTT. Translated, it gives CASSYSTGAPEKLFF.

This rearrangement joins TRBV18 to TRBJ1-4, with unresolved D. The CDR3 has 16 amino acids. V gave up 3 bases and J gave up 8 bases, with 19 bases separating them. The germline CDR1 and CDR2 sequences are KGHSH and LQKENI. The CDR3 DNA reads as TGTGCCAGCTCACCGCTTTCGACTTTAAGTCCGGAAAAACTGTTTTTT. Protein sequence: CASSPLSTLSPEKLFF. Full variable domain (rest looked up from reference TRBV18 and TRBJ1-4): NAGVMQNPRHLVRRRGQEARLRCSPMKGHSHVYWYRQLPEEGLKFMVYLQKENIIDESGMPKERFSAEFPKEGPSILRIQQVVRGDSAAYFCASSPLSTLSPEKLFFGSGTQLSVL.

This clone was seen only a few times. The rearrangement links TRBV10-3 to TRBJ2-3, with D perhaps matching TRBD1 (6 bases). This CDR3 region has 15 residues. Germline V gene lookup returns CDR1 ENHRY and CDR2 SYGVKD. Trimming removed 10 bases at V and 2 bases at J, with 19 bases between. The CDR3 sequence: CASRGESPNTDTQYF. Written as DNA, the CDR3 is TGTGCCAGCAGGGGTGAGAGCCCTAACACAGATACGCAGTATTTT.

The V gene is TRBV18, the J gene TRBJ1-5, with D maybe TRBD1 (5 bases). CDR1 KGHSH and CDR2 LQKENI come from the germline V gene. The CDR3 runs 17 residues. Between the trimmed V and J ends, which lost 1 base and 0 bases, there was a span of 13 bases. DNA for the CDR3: TGTGCCAGCTCACCACAGTCAGGGAGGAATAGCAATCAGCCCCAGCATTTT. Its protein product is CASSPQSGRNSNQPQHF.

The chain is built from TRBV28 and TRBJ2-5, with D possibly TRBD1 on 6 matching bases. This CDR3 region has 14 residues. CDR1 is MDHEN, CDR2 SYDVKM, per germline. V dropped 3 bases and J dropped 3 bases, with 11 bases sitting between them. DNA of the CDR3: TGTGCCAGCAGTTTCGGACAGCCGGAAGAGACCCAGTACTTC. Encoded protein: CASSFGQPEETQYF.

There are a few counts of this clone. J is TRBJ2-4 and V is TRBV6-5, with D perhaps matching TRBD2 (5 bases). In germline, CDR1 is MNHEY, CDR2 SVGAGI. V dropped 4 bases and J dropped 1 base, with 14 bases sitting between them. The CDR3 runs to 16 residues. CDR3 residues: CASSSTPSGAKNIQYF. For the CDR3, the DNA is TGTGCCAGCAGTTCTACTCCCTCGGGGGCCAAAAACATTCAGTACTTC.

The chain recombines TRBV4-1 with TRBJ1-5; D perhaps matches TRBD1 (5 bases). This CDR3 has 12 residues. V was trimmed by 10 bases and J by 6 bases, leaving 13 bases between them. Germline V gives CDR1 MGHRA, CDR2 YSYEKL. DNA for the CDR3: TGCGCCAATTCGGGGGGTATTCAGCCCCAGCATTTT. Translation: CANSGGIQPQHF.

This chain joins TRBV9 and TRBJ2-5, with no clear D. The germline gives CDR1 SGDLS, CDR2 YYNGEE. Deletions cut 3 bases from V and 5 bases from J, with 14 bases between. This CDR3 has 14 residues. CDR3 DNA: TGTGCCAGCAGCGCCACCAGAACTACGGAGACCCAGTACTTC. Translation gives CASSATRTTETQYF.

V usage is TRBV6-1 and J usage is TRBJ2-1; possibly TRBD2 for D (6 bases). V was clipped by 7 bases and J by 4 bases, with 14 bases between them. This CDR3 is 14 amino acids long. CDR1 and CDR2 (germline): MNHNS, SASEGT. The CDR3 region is CASNTGRSYNEQFF. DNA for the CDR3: TGTGCCAGCAATACGGGGAGGAGTTACAATGAGCAGTTCTTC.

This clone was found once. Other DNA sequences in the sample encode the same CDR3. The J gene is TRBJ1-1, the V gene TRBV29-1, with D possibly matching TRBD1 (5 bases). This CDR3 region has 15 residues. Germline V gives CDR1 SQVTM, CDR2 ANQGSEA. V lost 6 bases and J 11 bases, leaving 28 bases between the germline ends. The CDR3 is CSVAASGTGERDAFF. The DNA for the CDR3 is TGCAGCGTGGCCGCGTCCGGGACGGGGGAGAGGGATGCTTTCTTT.

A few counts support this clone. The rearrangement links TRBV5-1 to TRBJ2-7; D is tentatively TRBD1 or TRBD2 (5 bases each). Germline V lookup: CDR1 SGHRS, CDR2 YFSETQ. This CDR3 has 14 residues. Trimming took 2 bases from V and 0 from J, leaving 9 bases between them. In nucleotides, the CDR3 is TGCGCCAGCAGCTTCGGGGACGGCTCCTACGAGCAGTACTTC. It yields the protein CASSFGDGSYEQYF.

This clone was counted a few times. The CDR3 DNA reads as TGTGCCAGCTCACTCGGACAGGGGGCCGGGGCCAAAAACATTCAGTACTTC. This translates into CASSLGQGAGAKNIQYF. The chain couples TRBV18 to TRBJ2-4, with 11 bases aligning to TRBD1. The CDR3 is 17 residues long. Germline V gene data show CDR1 as KGHSH and CDR2 as LQKENI. V trimming: 4 bases; J trimming: 1 base; junction bases outside the gene matches: 6. The whole variable domain, remainder taken from reference TRBV18 and TRBJ2-4, is NAGVMQNPRHLVRRRGQEARLRCSPMKGHSHVYWYRQLPEEGLKFMVYLQKENIIDESGMPKERFSAEFPKEGPSILRIQQVVRGDSAAYFCASSLGQGAGAKNIQYFGAGTRLSVL.

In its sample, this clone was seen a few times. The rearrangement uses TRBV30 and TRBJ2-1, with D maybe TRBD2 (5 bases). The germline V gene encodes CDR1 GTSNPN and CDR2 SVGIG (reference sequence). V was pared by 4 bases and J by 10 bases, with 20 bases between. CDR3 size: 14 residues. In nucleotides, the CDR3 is TGTGCCTGGATGGGAGAAGTCCAGCATGGCGAGCAGTTCTTC. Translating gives CAWMGEVQHGEQFF.